This T cell receptor beta chain was retrieved from a study of CD4 T cells in relation to SARS-CoV-2 and coronaviruses. CDR3 length equals 13 residues. Germline V gene lookup returns CDR1 SEHNR and CDR2 FQNEAQ (reference sequence). J was trimmed by 4 bases and V by 1 base; bases with no gene match: 0. General study findings and limits: No donor gave both pre-pandemic and post-infection samples. Around 62% of donors had memory CD4+ clonotypes crossrecognizing SARS-CoV-2 and common cold coronavirus spike. Culture-expanded clones reflect memory recall rather than primary priming during culture.

CD4+ T cells from unexposed donors were obtained before the COVID-19 pandemic (2011-2018). Naive and memory CD4+ T cells were separated from cryopreserved PBMCs. Measured with immunoSEQ multiplex PCR; TCRdb has only the in-frame clones, and not every one. The profile shows 60,000 or so clones, 94% of them singletons. Worth noting for this clone: Its matching antigen is unknown.

The receptor was derived from a human donor in good health. Sequencing was done on a sample of naive CD4+ T cells from PBMCs. Subset noted: naive CD4+ T cells isolated by negative enrichment. The chain carries TRBV7-9 and TRBJ1-2, with 7 bases aligning to TRBD1. Written as DNA, the CDR3 is TGTGCCAGCAGCTTAGACAGGGGCTATGGCTACACCTTC. Residues: CASSLDRGYGYTF.